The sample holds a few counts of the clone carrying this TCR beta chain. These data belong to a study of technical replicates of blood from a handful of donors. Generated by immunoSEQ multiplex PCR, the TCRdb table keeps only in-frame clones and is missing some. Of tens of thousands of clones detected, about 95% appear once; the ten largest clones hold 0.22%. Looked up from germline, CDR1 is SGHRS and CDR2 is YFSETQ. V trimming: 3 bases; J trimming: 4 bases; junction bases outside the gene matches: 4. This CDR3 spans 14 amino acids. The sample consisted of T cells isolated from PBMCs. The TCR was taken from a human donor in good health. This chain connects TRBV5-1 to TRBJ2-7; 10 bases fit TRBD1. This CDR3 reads CASSSDRGQYEQYF. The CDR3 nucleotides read TGCGCCAGCAGCTCAGACAGGGGGCAGTACGAGCAGTACTTC.